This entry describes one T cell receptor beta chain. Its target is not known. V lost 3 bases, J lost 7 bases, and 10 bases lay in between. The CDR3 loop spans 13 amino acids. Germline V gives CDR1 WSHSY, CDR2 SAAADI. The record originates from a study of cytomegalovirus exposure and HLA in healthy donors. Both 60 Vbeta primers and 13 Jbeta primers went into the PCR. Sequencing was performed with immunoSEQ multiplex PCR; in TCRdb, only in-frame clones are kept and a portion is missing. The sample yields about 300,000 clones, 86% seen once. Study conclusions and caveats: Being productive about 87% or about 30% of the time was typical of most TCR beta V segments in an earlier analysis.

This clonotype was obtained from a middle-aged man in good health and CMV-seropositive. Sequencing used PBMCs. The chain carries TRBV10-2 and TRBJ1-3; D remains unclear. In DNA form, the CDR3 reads TGCGCCAGCAGTGATGAGGTTTGGAACACCATATATTTT. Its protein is CASSDEVWNTIYF.